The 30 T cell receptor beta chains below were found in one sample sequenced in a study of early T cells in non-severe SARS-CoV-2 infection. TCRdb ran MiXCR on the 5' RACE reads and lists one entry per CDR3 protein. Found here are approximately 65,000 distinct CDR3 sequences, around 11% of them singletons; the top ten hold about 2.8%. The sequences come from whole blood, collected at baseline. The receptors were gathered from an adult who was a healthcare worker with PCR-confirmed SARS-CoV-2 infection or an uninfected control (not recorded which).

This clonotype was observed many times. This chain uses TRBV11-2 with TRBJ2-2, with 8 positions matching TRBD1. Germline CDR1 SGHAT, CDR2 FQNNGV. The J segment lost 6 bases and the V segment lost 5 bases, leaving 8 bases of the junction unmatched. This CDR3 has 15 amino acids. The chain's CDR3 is CASSRPGGEAGELFF. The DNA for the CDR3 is TGTGCCAGCAGCCGACCAGGGGGCGAGGCCGGGGAGCTGTTTTTT. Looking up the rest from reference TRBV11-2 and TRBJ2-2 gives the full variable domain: EAGVAQSPRYKIIEKRQSVAFWCNPISGHATLYWYQQILGQGPKLLIQFQNNGVVDDSQLPKDRFSAERLKGVDSTLKIQPAKLEDSAVYLCASSRPGGEAGELFFGEGSRLTVL.

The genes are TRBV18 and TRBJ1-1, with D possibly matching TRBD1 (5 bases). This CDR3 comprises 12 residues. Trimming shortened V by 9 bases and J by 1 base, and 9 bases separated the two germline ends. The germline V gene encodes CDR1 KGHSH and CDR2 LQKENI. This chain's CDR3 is CARTGPNTEAFF. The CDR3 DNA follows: TGTGCCAGAACGGGACCGAACACTGAAGCTTTCTTT.

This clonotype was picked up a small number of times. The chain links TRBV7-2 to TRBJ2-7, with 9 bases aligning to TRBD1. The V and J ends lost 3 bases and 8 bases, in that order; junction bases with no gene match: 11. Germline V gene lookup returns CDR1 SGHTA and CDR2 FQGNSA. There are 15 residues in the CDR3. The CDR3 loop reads CASSLFRDREVKQYF. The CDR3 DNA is TGTGCCAGCAGCTTGTTCAGGGACAGGGAGGTGAAGCAGTACTTC.

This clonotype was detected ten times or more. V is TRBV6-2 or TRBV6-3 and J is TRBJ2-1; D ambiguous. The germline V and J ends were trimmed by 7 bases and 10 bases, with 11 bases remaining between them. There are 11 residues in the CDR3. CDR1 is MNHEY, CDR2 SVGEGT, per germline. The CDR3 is CASTGLREQFF. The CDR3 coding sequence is TGTGCCAGCACCGGTTTACGGGAGCAGTTCTTC.

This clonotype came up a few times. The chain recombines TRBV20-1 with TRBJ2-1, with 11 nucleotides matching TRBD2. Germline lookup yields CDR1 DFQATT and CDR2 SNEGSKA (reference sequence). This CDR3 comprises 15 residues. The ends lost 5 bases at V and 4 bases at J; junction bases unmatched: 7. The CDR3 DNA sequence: TGCAGTGCTGATCCTTCTAGCGGGGGGTACAATGAGCAGTTCTTC. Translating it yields CSADPSSGGYNEQFF.

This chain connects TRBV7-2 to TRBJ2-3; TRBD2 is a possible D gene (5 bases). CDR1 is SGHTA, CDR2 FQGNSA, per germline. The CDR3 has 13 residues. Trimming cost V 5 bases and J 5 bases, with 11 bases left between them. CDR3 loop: CASSPGLGDTQYF. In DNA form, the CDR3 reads TGTGCCAGCAGCCCTGGACTCGGAGATACGCAGTATTTT.

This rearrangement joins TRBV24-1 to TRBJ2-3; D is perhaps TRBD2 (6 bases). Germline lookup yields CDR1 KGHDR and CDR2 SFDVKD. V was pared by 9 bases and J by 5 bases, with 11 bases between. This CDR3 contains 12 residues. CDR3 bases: TGTGCCACCCATCGCGGGGAAGATACGCAGTATTTT. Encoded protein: CATHRGEDTQYF.

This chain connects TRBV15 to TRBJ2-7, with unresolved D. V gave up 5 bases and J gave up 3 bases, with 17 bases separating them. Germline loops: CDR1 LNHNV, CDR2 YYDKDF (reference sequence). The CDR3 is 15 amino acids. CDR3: CATSSPRAAGYEQYF. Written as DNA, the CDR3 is TGTGCCACCAGCTCCCCTCGCGCGGCCGGCTACGAGCAGTACTTC.

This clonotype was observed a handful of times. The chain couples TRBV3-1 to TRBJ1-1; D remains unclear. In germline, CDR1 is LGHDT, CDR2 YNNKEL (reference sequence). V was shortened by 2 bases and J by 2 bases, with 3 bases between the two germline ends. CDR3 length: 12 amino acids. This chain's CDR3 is CASSQSNTEAFF. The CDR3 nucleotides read TGTGCCAGCAGCCAAAGTAACACTGAAGCTTTCTTT.

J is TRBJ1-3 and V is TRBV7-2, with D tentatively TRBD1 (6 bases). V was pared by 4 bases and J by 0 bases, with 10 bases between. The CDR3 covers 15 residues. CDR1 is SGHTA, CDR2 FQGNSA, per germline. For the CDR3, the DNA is TGTGCCAGCAGCTCCCCAGGGGCCTCTGGAAACACCATATATTTT. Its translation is CASSSPGASGNTIYF.

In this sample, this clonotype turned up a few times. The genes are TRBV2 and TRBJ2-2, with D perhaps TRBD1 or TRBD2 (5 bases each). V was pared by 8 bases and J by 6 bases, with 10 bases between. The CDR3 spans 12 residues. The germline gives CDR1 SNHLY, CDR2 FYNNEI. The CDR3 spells CASGDGPGELFF. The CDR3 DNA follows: TGTGCCAGCGGGGACGGCCCCGGGGAGCTGTTTTTT.

The CDR3 DNA follows: TGTGCCAGCAGCGCTCAGGCAGGGGGCAAGACTGAAGCTTTCTTT. Amino acid sequence: CASSAQAGGKTEAFF. J is TRBJ1-1 and V is TRBV11-2, with 8 nucleotides matching TRBD1. This CDR3 has 15 amino acids. J gave up 5 bases and V 5 bases, and 10 bases lay outside the gene matches. In germline, CDR1 is SGHAT, CDR2 FQNNGV. Complete variable domain (other parts from reference TRBV11-2 and TRBJ1-1): EAGVAQSPRYKIIEKRQSVAFWCNPISGHATLYWYQQILGQGPKLLIQFQNNGVVDDSQLPKDRFSAERLKGVDSTLKIQPAKLEDSAVYLCASSAQAGGKTEAFFGQGTRLTVV.

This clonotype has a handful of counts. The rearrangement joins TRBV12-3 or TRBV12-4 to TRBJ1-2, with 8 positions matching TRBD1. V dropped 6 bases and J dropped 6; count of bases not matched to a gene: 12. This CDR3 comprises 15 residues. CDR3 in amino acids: CASRGGQGLRDGYTF. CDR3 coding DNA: TGTGCCAGCAGGGGCGGACAGGGTCTCCGCGATGGCTACACCTTC.

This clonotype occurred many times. The CDR3 DNA is TGCGCCAGCAGCCAAGATGAAGATTTTCTAGGACAGGCCCAAACTAATGAAAAACTGTTTTTT. Encoded protein: CASSQDEDFLGQAQTNEKLFF. The V call is TRBV4-1, the J call TRBJ1-4; TRBD1 matches 7 bases. This CDR3 comprises 21 residues. J lost 1 base, V lost 0 bases, and 17 bases had no gene match. Germline CDR1 MGHRA, CDR2 YSYEKL.

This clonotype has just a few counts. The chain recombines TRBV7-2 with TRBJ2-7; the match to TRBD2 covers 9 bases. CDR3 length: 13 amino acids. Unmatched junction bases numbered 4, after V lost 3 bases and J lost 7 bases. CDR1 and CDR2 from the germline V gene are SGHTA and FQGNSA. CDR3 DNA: TGTGCCAGCAGCTTTGGACTAGCGTGGGAGCAGTACTTC. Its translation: CASSFGLAWEQYF.

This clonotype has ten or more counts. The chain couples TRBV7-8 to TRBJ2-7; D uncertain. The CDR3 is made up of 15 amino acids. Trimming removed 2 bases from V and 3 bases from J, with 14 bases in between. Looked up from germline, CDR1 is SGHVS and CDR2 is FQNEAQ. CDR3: CASSLKVAVDYEQYF. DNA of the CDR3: TGTGCCAGCAGCTTAAAGGTAGCTGTAGACTACGAGCAGTACTTC.

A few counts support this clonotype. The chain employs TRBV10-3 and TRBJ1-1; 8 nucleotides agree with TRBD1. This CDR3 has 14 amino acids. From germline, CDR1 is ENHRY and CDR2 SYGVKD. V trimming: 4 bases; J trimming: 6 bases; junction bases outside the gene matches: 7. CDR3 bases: TGTGCCATCAGTGGGGTGACAGGGGCAGCTGAAGCTTTCTTT. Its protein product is CAISGVTGAAEAFF.

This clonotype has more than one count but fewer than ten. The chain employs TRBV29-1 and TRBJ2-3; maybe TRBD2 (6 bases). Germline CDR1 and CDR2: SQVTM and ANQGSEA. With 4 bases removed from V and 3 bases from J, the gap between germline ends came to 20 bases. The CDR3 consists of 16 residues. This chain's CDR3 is CSVAGSRGGSTDTQYF. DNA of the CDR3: TGCAGCGTTGCCGGGTCGCGGGGTGGTAGTACAGATACGCAGTATTTT.

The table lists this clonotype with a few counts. The CDR3 region has the DNA TGTGCCAGCAGCGCCCTAGCGGGGATTAGGAATGAGCAGTTCTTC. Its protein is CASSALAGIRNEQFF. The V call is TRBV9, the J call TRBJ2-1; 9 nucleotides match TRBD2. This CDR3 has 15 amino acids. Germline V lookup: CDR1 SGDLS, CDR2 YYNGEE. V dropped 3 bases and J dropped 7; count of bases not matched to a gene: 8.

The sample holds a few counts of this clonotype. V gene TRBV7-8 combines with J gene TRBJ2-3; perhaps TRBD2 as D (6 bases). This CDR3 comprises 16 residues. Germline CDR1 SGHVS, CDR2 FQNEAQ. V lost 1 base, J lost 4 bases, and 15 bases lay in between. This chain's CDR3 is CASSLVLARRADTQYF. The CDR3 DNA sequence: TGTGCCAGCAGCTTAGTGCTAGCAAGGAGGGCAGATACGCAGTATTTT.

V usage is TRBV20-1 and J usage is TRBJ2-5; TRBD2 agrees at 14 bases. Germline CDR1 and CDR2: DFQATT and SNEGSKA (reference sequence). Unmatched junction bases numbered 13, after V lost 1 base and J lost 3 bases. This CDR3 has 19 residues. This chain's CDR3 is CSARALGRLAGGPEETQYF. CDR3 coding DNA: TGCAGTGCTAGAGCGTTAGGCAGACTAGCGGGGGGGCCTGAAGAGACCCAGTACTTC.

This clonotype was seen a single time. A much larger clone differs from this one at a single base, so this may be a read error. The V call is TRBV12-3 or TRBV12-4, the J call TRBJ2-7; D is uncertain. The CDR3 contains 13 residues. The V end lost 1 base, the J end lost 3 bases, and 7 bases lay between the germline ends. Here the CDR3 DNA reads TGTGCCAGCAGTTTAGGCCACAACTACGAGCAGTACTTC. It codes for CASSLGHNYEQYF.

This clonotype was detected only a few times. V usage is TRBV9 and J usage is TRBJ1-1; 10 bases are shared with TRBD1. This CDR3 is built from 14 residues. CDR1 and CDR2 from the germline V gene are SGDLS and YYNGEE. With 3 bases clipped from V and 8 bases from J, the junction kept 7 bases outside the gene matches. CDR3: CASSGADRGREAFF. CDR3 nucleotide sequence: TGTGCCAGCAGCGGAGCTGACAGGGGGCGCGAAGCTTTCTTT.

The CDR3 DNA sequence: TGTGCCAGCAGCCCCGGGGGGGCCCCTACGCAGTATTTT. Its translation is CASSPGGAPTQYF. The chain employs TRBV12-3 or TRBV12-4 and TRBJ2-3; the match to TRBD2 covers 8 bases. V shed 6 bases and J 8 bases; nucleotides not matched to a gene: 7. There are 13 residues in the CDR3.

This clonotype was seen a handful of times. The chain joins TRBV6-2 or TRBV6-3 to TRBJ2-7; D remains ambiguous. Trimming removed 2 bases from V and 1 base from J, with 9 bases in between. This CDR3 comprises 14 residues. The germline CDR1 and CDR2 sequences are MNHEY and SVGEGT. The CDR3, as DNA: TGTGCCAGCAGTTACCGGCAGGTATCCTACGAGCAGTACTTC. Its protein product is CASSYRQVSYEQYF.

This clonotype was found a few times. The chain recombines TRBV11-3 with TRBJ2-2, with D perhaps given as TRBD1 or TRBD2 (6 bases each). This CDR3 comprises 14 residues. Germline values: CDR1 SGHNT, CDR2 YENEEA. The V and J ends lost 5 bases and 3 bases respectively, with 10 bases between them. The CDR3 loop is CASSAGQHTGELFF. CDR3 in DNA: TGTGCCAGCAGCGCGGGACAACACACCGGGGAGCTGTTTTTT.

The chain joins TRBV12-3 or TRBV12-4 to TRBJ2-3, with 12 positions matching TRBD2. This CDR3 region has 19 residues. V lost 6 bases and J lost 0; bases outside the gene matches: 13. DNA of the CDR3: TGTGCCAGCAGCCAAATACCGGGACTAGCGGGTTCTAGCACAGATACGCAGTATTTT. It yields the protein CASSQIPGLAGSSTDTQYF.

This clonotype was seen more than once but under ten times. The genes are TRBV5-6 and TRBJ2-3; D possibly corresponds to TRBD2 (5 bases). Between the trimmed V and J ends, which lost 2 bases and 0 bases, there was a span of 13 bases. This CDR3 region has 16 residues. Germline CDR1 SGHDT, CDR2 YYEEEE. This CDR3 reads CASSLRLSTSTDTQYF. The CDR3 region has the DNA TGTGCCAGCAGCTTACGACTAAGTACTAGCACAGATACGCAGTATTTT. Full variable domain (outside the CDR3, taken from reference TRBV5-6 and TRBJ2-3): DAGVTQSPTHLIKTRGQQVTLRCSPKSGHDTVSWYQQALGQGPQFIFQYYEEEERQRGNFPDRFSGHQFPNYSSELNVNALLLGDSALYLCASSLRLSTSTDTQYFGPGTRLTVL.

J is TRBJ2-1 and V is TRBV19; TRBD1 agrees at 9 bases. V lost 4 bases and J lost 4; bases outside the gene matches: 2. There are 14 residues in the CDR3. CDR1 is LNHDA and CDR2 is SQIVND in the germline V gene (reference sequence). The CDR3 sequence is CASSRQGDYNEQFF. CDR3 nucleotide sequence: TGTGCCAGTAGTAGACAGGGGGATTACAATGAGCAGTTCTTC.

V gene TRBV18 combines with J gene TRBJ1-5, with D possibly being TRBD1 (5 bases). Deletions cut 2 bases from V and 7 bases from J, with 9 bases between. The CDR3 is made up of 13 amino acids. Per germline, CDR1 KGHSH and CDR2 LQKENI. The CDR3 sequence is CASSPDRGQPQHF. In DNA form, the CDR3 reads TGTGCCAGCTCACCAGACAGAGGCCAGCCCCAGCATTTT.